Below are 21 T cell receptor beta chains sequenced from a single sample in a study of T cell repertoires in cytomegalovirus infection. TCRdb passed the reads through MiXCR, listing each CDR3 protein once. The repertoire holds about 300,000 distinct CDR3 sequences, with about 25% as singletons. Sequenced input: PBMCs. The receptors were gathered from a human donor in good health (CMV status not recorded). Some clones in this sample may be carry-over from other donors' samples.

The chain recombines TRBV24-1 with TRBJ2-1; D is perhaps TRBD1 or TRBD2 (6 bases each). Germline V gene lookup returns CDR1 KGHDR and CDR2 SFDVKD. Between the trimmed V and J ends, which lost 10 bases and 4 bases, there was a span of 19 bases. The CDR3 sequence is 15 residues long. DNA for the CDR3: TGTGCCACTTCGATCCCGGGGGCCGGGTACAATGAGCAGTTCTTC. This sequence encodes CATSIPGAGYNEQFF.

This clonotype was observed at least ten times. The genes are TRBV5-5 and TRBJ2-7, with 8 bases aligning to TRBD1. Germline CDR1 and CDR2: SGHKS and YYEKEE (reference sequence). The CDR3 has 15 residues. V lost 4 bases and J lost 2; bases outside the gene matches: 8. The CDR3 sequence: CASSKGQGRAYEQYF. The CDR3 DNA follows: TGTGCCAGCAGCAAAGGACAGGGACGCGCCTACGAGCAGTACTTC.

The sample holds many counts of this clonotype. The CDR3 loop reads CASSLVESGIEFF. CDR3 DNA: TGTGCCAGCAGCTTAGTGGAATCAGGGATTGAGTTCTTC. The V call is TRBV7-2, the J call TRBJ2-1; D is possibly TRBD1 (5 bases). V was pared by 1 base and J by 14 bases, with 15 bases between. Germline CDR1 is SGHTA and CDR2 is FQGNSA. This CDR3 contains 13 residues.

The DNA of the CDR3 is TGTGCCTGGAGCATCAGGAGCTCCTACGAGCAGTACTTC. It specifies CAWSIRSSYEQYF. The V and J genes are TRBV30 and TRBJ2-7, with D unresolved. Per germline, CDR1 GTSNPN and CDR2 SVGIG (reference sequence). This CDR3 is built from 13 residues. Trimming took 3 bases from V and 0 from J, leaving 9 bases between them. Together with reference TRBV30 and TRBJ2-7, the CDR3 gives the full variable domain: SQTIHQWPATLVQPVGSPLSLECTVEGTSNPNLYWYRQAAGRGLQLLFYSVGIGQISSEVPQNLSASRPQDRQFILSSKKLLLSDSGFYLCAWSIRSSYEQYFGPGTRLTVT.

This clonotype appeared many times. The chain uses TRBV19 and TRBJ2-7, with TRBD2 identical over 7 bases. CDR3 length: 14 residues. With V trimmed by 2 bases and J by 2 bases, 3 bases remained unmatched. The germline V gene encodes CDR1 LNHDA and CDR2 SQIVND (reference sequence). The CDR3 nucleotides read TGTGCCAGTAGTATACAGCGGGGCACCTACGAGCAGTACTTC. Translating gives CASSIQRGTYEQYF.

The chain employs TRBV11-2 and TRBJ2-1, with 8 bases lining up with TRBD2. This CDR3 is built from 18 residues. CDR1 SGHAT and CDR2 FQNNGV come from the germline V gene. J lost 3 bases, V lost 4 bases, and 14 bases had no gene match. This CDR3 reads CASSWPRTSNRVYNEQFF. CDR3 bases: TGTGCCAGCAGCTGGCCCAGGACTAGCAATAGGGTCTACAATGAGCAGTTCTTC.

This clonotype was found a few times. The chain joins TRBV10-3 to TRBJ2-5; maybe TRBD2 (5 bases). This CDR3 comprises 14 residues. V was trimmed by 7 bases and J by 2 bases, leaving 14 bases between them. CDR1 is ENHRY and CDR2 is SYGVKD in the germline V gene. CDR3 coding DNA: TGTGCCATCAACCCGGGCCGAGGGCAAGAGACCCAGTACTTC. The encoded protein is CAINPGRGQETQYF.

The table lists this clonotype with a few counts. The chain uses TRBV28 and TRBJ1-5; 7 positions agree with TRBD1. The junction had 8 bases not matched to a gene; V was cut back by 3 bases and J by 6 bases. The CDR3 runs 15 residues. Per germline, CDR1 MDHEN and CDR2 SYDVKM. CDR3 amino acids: CASSLGDRAGQPQHF. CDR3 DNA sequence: TGTGCCAGCAGTTTGGGTGACAGGGCAGGTCAGCCCCAGCATTTT.

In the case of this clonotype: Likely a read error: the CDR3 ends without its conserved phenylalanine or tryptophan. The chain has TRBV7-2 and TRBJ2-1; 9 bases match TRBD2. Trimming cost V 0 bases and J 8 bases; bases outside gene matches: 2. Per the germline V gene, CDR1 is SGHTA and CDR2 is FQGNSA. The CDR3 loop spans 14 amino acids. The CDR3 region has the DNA TGTGCCAGCAGCTTAGCTAGCGGGAGCTATGAGCAGTTCGTC. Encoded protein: CASSLASGSYEQFV.

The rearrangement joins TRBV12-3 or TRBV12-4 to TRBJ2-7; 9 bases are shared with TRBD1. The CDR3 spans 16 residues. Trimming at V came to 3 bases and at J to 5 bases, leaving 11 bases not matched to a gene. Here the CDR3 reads CASSLSGWNRGHEQYF. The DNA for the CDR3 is TGTGCCAGCAGTTTGAGCGGGTGGAACAGGGGGCACGAGCAGTACTTC.

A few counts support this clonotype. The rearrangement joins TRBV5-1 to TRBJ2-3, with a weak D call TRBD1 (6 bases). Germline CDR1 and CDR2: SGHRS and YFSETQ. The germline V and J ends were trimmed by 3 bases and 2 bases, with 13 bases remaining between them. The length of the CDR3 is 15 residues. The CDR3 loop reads CASSSRGQPTDTQYF. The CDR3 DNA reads TGCGCCAGCAGCTCCAGGGGCCAACCCACAGATACGCAGTATTTT.

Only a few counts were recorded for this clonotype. CDR3 amino acids: CASSLDSFRGEKLFF. The CDR3 nucleotides are TGCGCCAGCAGCTTAGACAGCTTTCGTGGTGAAAAACTGTTTTTT. The chain uses TRBV5-1 and TRBJ1-4, with D perhaps matching TRBD1 (5 bases). Trimming took 2 bases from V and 7 from J, leaving 15 bases between them. The CDR3 extends over 15 amino acids. Germline CDR1 reads SGHRS; CDR2 reads YFSETQ.

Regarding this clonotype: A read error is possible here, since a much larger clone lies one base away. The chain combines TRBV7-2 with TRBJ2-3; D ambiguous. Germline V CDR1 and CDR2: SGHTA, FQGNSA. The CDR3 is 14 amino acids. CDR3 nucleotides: TGTGCCAGCAGCTTATTCATCTCGGCAGATACGCTGTATTTT. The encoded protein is CASSLFISADTLYF.

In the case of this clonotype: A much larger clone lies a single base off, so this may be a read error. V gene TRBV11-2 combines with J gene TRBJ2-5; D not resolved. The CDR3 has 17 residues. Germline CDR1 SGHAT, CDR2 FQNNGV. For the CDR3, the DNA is TGTGCCAGCAGCTTCCTGTTTACACTCGACGGCCAAGAGACCCCGTACTTC. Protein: CASSFLFTLDGQETPYF.

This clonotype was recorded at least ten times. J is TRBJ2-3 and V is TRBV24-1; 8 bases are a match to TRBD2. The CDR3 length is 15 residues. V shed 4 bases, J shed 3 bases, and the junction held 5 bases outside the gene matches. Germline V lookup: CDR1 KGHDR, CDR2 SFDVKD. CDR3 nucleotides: TGTGCCACCAGTGAAATCGCTAGCGGGACAGATACGCAGTATTTT. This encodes CATSEIASGTDTQYF.

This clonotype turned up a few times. The CDR3 bases are TGTGCCAGCAGCTTAGTTGGGACAACTAATGAAAAACTGTTTTTT. Protein sequence: CASSLVGTTNEKLFF. The chain uses TRBV7-2 and TRBJ1-4; no definite D call. With 1 base removed from V and 0 bases from J, the gap between germline ends came to 6 bases. The CDR3 consists of 15 residues. Germline V CDR1 and CDR2: SGHTA, FQGNSA.

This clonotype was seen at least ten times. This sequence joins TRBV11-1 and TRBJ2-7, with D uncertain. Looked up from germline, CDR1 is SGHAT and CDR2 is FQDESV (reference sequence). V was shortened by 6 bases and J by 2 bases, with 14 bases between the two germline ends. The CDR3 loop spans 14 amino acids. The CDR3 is CASSPELSAYEQYF. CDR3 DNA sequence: TGTGCCAGCAGTCCGGAATTAAGCGCCTACGAGCAGTACTTC.

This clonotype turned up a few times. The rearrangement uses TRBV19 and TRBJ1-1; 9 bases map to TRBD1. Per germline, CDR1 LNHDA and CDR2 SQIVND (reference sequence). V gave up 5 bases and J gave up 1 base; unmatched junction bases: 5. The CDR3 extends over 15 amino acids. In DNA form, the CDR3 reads TGTGCCAGTAGTGCACAGGGGGCGGAGAACACTGAAGCTTTCTTT. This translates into CASSAQGAENTEAFF.

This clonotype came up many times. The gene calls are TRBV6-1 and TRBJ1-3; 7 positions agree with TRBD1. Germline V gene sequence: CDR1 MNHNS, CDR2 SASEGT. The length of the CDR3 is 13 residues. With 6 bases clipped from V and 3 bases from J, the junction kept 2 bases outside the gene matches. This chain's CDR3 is CASRPGGGNTIYF. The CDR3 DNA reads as TGTGCCAGCAGACCAGGGGGTGGAAACACCATATATTTT.

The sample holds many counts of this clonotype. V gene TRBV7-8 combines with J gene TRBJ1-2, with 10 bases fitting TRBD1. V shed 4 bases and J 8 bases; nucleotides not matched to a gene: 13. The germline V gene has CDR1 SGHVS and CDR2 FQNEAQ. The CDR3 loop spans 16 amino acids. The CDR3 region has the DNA TGTGCCAGCAGCTCTCTACGGACAGGGGGAATCTACGGCTACACCTTC. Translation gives CASSSLRTGGIYGYTF.

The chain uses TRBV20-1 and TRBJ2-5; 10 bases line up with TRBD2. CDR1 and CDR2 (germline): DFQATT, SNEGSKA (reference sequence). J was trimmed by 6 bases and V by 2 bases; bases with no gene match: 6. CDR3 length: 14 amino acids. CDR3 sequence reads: CSARKAGGPKTQYF. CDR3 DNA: TGCAGTGCTAGAAAAGCGGGAGGGCCCAAGACCCAGTACTTC.